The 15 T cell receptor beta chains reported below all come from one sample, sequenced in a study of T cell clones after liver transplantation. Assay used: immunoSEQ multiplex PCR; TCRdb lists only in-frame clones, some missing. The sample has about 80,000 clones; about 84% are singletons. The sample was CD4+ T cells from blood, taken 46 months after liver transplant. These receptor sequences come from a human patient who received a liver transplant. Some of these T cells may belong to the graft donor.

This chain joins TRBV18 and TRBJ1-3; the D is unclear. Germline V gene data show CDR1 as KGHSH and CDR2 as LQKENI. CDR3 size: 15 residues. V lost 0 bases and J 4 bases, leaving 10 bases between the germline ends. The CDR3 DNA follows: TGTGCCAGCTCACCACCATGGGGTATCGGAAACACCATATATTTT. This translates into CASSPPWGIGNTIYF.

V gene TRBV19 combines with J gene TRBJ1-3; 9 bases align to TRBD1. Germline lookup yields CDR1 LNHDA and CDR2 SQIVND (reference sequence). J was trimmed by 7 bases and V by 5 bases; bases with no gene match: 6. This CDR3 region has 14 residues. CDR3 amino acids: CASSLDRGWNTIYF. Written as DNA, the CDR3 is TGTGCCAGTAGTTTGGACAGGGGATGGAACACCATATATTTT.

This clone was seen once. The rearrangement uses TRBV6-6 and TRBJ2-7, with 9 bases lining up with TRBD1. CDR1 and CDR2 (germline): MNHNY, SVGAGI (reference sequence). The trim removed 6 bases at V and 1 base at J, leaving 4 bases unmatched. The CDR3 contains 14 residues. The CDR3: CASRSGTGSYEQYF. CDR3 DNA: TGTGCCAGCAGATCCGGGACAGGGTCCTACGAGCAGTACTTC.

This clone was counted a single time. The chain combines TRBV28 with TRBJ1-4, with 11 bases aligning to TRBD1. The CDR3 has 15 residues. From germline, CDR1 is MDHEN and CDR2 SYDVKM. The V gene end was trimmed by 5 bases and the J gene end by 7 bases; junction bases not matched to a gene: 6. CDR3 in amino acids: CASSPPGTGGEKLFF. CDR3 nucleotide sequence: TGTGCCAGCAGTCCTCCCGGGACAGGGGGTGAAAAACTGTTTTTT.

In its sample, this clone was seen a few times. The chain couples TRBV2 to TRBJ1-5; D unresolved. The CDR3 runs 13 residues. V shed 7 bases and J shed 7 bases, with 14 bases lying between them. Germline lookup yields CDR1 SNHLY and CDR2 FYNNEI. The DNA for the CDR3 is TGTGCCAGCAACCCTGAGGGAACGCAGCCCCAGCATTTT. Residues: CASNPEGTQPQHF.

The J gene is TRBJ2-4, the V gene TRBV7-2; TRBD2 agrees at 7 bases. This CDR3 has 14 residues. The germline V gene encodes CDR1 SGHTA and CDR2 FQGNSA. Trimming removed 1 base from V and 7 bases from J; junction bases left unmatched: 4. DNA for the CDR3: TGTGCCAGCAGCTTAGGCGGGAGTCTGAACATTCAGTACTTC. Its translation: CASSLGGSLNIQYF. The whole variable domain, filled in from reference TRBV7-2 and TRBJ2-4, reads GAGVSQSPSNKVTEKGKDVELRCDPISGHTALYWYRQSLGQGLEFLIYFQGNSAPDKSGLPSDRFSAERTGGSVSTLTIQRTQQEDSAVYLCASSLGGSLNIQYFGAGTRLSVL.

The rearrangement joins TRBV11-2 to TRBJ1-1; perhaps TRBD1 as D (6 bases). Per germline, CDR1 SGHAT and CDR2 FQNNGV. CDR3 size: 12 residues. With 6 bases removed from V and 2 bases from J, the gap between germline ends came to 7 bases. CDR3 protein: CASRGGNTEAFF. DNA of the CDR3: TGTGCCAGCAGAGGGGGTAACACTGAAGCTTTCTTT.

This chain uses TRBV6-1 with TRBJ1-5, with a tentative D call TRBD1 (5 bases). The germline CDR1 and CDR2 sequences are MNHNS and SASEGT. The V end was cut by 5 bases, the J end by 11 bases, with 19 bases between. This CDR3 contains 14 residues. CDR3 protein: CASSTGLKVTAQHF. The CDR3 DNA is TGTGCCAGCAGTACGGGGCTCAAGGTGACAGCCCAGCATTTT.

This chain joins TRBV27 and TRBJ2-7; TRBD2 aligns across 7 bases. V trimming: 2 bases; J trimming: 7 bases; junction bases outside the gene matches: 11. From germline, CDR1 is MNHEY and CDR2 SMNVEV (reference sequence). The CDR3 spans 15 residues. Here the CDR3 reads CASSLKAGLSTEQYF. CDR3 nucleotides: TGTGCCAGCAGTTTAAAAGCGGGACTATCTACGGAGCAGTACTTC.

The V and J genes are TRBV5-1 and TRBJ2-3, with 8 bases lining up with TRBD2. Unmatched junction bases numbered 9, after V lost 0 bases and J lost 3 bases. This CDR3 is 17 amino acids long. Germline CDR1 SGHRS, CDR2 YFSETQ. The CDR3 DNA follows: TGCGCCAGCAGCTTGGCCGGGACCCCGGGAGGGACAGATACGCAGTATTTT. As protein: CASSLAGTPGGTDTQYF.

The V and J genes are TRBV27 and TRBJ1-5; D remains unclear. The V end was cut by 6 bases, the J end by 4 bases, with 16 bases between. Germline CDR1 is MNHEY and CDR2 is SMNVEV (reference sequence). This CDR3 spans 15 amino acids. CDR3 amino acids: CASSSRTLGNQPQHF. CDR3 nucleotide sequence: TGTGCCAGCAGCTCCCGGACGCTAGGGAATCAGCCCCAGCATTTT.

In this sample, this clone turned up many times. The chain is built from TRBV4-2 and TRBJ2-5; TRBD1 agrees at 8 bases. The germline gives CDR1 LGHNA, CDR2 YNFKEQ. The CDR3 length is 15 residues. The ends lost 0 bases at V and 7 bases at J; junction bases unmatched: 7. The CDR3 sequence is CASSQDRQGAGTQYF. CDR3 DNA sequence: TGTGCCAGCAGCCAAGATCGGCAGGGGGCTGGGACCCAGTACTTC.

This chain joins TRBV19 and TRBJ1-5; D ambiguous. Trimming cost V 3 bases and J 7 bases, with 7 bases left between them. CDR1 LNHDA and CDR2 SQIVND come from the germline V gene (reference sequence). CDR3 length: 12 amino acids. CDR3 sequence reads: CASSMKVQPQHF. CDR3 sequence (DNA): TGTGCCAGTAGTATGAAGGTACAGCCCCAGCATTTT.

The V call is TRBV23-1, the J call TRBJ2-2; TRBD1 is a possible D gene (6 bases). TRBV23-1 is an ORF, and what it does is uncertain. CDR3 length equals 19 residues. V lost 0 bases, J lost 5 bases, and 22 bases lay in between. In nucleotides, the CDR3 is TGCGCCAGCAGTCAATCTTACCAGGCCAGGGGATTTAAGACCGGGGAGCTGTTTTTT. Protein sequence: CASSQSYQARGFKTGELFF.

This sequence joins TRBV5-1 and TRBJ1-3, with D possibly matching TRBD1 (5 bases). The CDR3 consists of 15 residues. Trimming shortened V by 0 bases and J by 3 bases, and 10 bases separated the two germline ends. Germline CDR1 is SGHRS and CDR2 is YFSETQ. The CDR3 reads CASSLVAGRGNTIYF. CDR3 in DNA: TGCGCCAGCAGCTTGGTGGCGGGACGTGGAAACACCATATATTTT.